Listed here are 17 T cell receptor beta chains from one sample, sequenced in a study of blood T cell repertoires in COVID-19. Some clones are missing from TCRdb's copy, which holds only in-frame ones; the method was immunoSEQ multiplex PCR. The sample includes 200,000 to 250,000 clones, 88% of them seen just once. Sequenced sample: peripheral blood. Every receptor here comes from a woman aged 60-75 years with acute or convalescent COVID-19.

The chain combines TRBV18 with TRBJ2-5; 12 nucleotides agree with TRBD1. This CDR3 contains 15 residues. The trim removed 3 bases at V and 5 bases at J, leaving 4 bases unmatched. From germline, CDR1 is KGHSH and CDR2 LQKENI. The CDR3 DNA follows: TGTGCCAGCTCACCGGGACAGGGGGCTTATGAGACCCAGTACTTC. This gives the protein CASSPGQGAYETQYF.

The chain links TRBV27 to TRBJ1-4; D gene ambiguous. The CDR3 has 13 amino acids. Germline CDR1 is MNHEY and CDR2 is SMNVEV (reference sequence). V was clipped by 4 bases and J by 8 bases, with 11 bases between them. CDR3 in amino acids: CASSYQEREKLFF. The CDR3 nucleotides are TGTGCCAGCAGTTACCAGGAACGGGAAAAACTGTTTTTT.

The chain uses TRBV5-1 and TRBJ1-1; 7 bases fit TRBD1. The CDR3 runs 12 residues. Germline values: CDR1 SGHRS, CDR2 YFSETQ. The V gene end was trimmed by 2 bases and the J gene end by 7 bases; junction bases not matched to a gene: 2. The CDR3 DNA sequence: TGCGCCAGCAGCTTAGACAGGGTTGAAGCTTTCTTT. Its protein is CASSLDRVEAFF.

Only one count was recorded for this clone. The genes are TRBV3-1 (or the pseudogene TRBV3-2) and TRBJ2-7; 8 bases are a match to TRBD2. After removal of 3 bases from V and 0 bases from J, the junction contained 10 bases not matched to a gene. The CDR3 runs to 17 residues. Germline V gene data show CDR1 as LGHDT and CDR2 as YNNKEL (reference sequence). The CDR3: CASSHSSGGMSSYEQYF. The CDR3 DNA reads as TGTGCCAGCAGCCATTCGAGCGGGGGCATGAGCTCCTACGAGCAGTACTTC.

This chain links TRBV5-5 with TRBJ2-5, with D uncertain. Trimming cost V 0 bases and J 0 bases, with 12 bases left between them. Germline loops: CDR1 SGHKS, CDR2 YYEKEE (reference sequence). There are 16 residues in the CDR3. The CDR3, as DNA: TGTGCCAGCAGCTTGGCCCGTCAACTTTACCAAGAGACCCAGTACTTC. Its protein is CASSLARQLYQETQYF.

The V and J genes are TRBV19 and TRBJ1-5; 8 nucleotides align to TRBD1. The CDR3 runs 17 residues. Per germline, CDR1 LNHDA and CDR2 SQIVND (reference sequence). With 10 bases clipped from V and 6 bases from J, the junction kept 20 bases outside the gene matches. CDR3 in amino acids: CATVRGQGANSGQPQHF. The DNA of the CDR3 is TGTGCCACCGTTAGAGGTCAGGGGGCTAATTCGGGTCAGCCCCAGCATTTT.

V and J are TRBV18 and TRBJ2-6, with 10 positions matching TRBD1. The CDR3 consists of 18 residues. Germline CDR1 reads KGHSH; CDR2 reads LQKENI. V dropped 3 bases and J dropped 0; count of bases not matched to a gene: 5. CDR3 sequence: CASSPRDRGVSGANVLTF. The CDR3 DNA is TGTGCCAGCTCACCGAGGGACAGGGGAGTCTCTGGGGCCAACGTCCTGACTTTC. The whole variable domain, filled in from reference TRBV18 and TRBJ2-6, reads NAGVMQNPRHLVRRRGQEARLRCSPMKGHSHVYWYRQLPEEGLKFMVYLQKENIIDESGMPKERFSAEFPKEGPSILRIQQVVRGDSAAYFCASSPRDRGVSGANVLTFGAGSRLTVL.

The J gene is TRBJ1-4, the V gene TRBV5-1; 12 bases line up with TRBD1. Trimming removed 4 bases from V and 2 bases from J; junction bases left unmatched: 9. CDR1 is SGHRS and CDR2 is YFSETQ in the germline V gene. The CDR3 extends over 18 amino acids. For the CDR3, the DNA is TGCGCCAGCAGCCGAGCCCCGGGACAGGGGGCCACTAATGAAAAACTGTTTTTT. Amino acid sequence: CASSRAPGQGATNEKLFF.

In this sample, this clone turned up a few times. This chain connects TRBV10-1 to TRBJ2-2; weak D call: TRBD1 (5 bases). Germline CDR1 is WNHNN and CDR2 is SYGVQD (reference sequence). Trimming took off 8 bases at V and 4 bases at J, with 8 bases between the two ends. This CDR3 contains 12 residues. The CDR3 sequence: CASSRGTGELFF. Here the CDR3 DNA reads TGCGCCAGCTCTAGGGGCACCGGGGAGCTGTTTTTT.

CDR3 nucleotide sequence: TGTGCCAGCAGTTCCAGAGGGACAGTCTATGGCTACACCTTC. This codes for CASSSRGTVYGYTF. V and J are TRBV6-5 and TRBJ1-2, with 7 bases lining up with TRBD1. The CDR3 totals 14 residues. J was trimmed by 4 bases and V by 4 bases; bases with no gene match: 6. CDR1 is MNHEY and CDR2 is SVGAGI in the germline V gene.

CDR3: CASNKGVSTDTQYF. DNA for the CDR3: TGCGCCAGCAACAAAGGAGTCAGCACAGATACGCAGTATTTT. The J gene is TRBJ2-3, the V gene TRBV5-1; D is unresolved. The CDR3 runs 14 residues. The V gene's germline CDR1 is SGHRS and CDR2 YFSETQ. V was trimmed by 6 bases and J by 0 bases, leaving 11 bases between them.

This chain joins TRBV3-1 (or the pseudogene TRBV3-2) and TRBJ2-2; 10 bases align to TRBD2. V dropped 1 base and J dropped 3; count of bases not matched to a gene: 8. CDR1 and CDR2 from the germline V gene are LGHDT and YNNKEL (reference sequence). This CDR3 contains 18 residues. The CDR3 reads CASSQGGVLAGDTGELFF. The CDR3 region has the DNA TGTGCCAGCAGCCAAGGCGGAGTCCTAGCGGGGGACACCGGGGAGCTGTTTTTT.

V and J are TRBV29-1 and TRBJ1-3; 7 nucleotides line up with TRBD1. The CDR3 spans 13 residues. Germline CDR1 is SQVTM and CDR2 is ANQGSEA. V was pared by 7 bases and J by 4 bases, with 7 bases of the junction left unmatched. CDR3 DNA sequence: TGCAGCGCAAGGGGACAGCTGGGAAACACCATATATTTT. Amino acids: CSARGQLGNTIYF.

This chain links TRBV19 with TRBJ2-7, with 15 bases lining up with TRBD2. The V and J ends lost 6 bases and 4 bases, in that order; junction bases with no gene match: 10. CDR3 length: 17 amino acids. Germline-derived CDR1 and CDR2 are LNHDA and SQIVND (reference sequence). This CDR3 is CASSPGLAGGHKYEQYF. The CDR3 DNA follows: TGTGCCAGTAGCCCCGGACTAGCGGGAGGGCATAAATACGAGCAGTACTTC. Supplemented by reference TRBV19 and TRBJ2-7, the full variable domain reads DGGITQSPKYLFRKEGQNVTLSCEQNLNHDAMYWYRQDPGQGLRLIYYSQIVNDFQKGDIAEGYSVSREKKESFPLTVTSAQKNPTAFYLCASSPGLAGGHKYEQYFGPGTRLTVT.

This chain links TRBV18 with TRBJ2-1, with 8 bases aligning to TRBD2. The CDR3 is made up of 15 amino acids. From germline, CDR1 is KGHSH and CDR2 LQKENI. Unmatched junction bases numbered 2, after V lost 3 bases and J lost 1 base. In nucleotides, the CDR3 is TGTGCCAGCTCACCTCTAGCGGGTTCCTACAATGAGCAGTTCTTC. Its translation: CASSPLAGSYNEQFF.

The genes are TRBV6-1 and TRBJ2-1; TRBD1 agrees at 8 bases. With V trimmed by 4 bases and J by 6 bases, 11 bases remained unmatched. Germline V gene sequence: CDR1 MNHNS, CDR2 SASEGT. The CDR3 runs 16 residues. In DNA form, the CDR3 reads TGTGCCAGCAGTGGAATTTGGACAGGGTCTACCAATGAGCAGTTCTTC. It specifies CASSGIWTGSTNEQFF.

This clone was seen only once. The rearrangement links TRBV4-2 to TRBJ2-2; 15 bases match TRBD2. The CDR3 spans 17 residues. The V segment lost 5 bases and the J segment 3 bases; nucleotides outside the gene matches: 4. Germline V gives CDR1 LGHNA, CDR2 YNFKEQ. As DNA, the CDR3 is TGTGCCAGCAGCGTAGGACTAGCGGGAGGGTACACCGGGGAGCTGTTTTTT. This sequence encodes CASSVGLAGGYTGELFF.